The entry that follows covers one T cell receptor (beta chain) sequence. As for time point: after trial treatment. Treatment here: LDRT plus nivolumab, ipilimumab, low-dose cyclophosphamide and aspirin (RACIN trial). This CDR3 has 11 residues. From germline, CDR1 is SGHKS and CDR2 YYEKEE (reference sequence). Between the trimmed V and J ends, which lost 2 bases and 7 bases, there was a span of 7 bases. The data belong to a study of low-dose radiotherapy and immunotherapy resistance in tumors. Background on the study: A dose of 1 Gy per fraction every two weeks went to Cohort 2, totaling 13 Gy over 26 weeks. From cycle 1 day 1, patients took oral aspirin 300 mg every day for four cycles. Priming of first-strand cDNA relied on TRAV- and TRBV-specific primers (covering alpha and beta chains).

TCRs underwent around 18 PCR cycles of amplification with a constant-region primer and V-primer adapter. TCRdb recomputed calls from the reads with MiXCR, one row per CDR3 protein. The sample lists 40,000 to 65,000 distinct CDR3 sequences; roughly 33% were seen once. The sequencing here drew on PBMCs, taken after low-dose radiotherapy plus immunotherapy. The chain recombines TRBV5-5 with TRBJ2-7; no definite D call. The sequence was collected from a male donor with rectosigmoid adenocarcinoma. CDR3 in amino acids: CASSFITEQYF. DNA for the CDR3: TGTGCCAGCAGCTTTATCACAGAGCAGTACTTC.